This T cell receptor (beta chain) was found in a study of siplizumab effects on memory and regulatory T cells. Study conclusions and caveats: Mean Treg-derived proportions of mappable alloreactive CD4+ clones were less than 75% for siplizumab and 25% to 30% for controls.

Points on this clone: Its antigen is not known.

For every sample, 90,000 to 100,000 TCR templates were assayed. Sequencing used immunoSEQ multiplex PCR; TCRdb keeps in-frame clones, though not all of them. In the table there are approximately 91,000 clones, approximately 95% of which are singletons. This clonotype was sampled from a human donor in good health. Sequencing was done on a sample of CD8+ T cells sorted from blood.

The CDR3 loop reads CASSLGREEIYEQYF. The CDR3 coding sequence is TGTGCCAGCAGTTTGGGGCGGGAGGAAATTTACGAGCAGTACTTC. V is TRBV27 and J is TRBJ2-7, with 8 nucleotides matching TRBD2. J was trimmed by 4 bases and V by 3 bases; bases with no gene match: 8. The CDR3 is made up of 15 amino acids. Germline V gives CDR1 MNHEY, CDR2 SMNVEV (reference sequence).